One sample yielded the 18 T cell receptor beta chains listed below, sequenced in a study of T-cell reconstitution after alpha-beta-depleted transplantation in children. Unique molecular identifiers were incorporated during preparation of the TCRbeta library. From the PCR reads, TCRdb called clonotypes with MiXCR, one entry per CDR3 protein. There are approximately 400,000 distinct CDR3 sequences in the sample; about 11% occur only once, and nearly 5.5% lies in the top ten. The specimen comprised PBMCs from the stem cell graft donor, sampled from the stem cell graft. The origin of the receptors is a human donor who donated a stem cell graft to a child with acute myeloid leukemia.

This clonotype was observed a few times. This rearrangement joins TRBV5-8 to TRBJ1-2; D is undetermined. Germline CDR1 and CDR2: SGHTS and YDEGEE. The CDR3 runs 14 residues. V shed 4 bases and J shed 4 bases, with 14 bases lying between them. CDR3 amino acids: CASSVDWEAYGYTF. The CDR3 DNA reads as TGTGCCAGCAGCGTTGACTGGGAGGCCTATGGCTACACCTTC.

In this sample, this clonotype turned up many times. The rearrangement uses TRBV5-1 and TRBJ2-1; D uncertain. The germline V and J ends were trimmed by 4 bases and 10 bases, with 18 bases remaining between them. Germline V CDR1 and CDR2: SGHRS, YFSETQ. This CDR3 has 14 amino acids. CDR3 nucleotides: TGCGCCAGCAGCGTTGCGACGGATCGGACCGAGCAGTTCTTC. Its translation is CASSVATDRTEQFF.

V is TRBV12-3 or TRBV12-4 and J is TRBJ1-5, with a possible D match to TRBD1 (6 bases). The V end lost 3 bases, the J end lost 5 bases, and 8 bases lay between the germline ends. The CDR3 sequence is 13 residues long. For the CDR3, the DNA is TGTGCCAGCAGTTTGCAGGGGTATCAGCCCCAGCATTTT. Translating it yields CASSLQGYQPQHF.

This clonotype was seen a handful of times. The rearrangement joins TRBV13 to TRBJ1-4; the D is unclear. Looked up from germline, CDR1 is PRHDT and CDR2 is FYEKMQ (reference sequence). V was shortened by 4 bases and J by 0 bases, with 6 bases between the two germline ends. This CDR3 region has 14 residues. This chain's CDR3 is CASSSKTTNEKLFF. The CDR3 coding sequence is TGTGCCAGCAGCTCGAAAACAACTAATGAAAAACTGTTTTTT.

V and J are TRBV20-1 and TRBJ2-7, with 9 bases lining up with TRBD1. The trim removed 3 bases at V and 0 bases at J, leaving 3 bases unmatched. Germline lookup yields CDR1 DFQATT and CDR2 SNEGSKA (reference sequence). This CDR3 has 14 residues. The CDR3 coding sequence is TGCAGTGCTAGCGGACAGGGGAGCTCCTACGAGCAGTACGTC. It translates to CSASGQGSSYEQYV.

About this clonotype: Sequence at one end of the junction differs from germline and may be a read error. V and J are TRBV12-3 or TRBV12-4 and TRBJ2-1, with TRBD2 matching 11 bases. The CDR3 is made up of 15 amino acids. CDR3 in DNA: TGTGCCAGCAGTCTAGCGGGAGGCGATTGGGGGTGGCAGTTCTTC. This codes for CASSLAGGDWGWQFF.

The chain has TRBV5-1 and TRBJ1-6; D ambiguous. This CDR3 contains 17 residues. Trimming pared 4 bases from V and 0 bases from J, leaving 14 bases between. CDR1 is SGHRS, CDR2 YFSETQ, per germline. Here the CDR3 DNA reads TGCGCCAGCAGCCCGGCTGGTATAGGCTCCTATAATTCACCCCTCCACTTT. Translation: CASSPAGIGSYNSPLHF.

This rearrangement joins TRBV5-1 to TRBJ2-5, with 7 bases aligning to TRBD2. Germline V gives CDR1 SGHRS, CDR2 YFSETQ. This CDR3 is 15 amino acids long. With V trimmed by 1 base and J by 4 bases, 7 bases remained unmatched. CDR3 loop: CASSLSTGGPETQYF. The CDR3 DNA sequence: TGCGCCAGCAGCTTGTCCACGGGAGGCCCAGAGACCCAGTACTTC.

The sample holds a few counts of this clonotype. The V gene is TRBV5-1, the J gene TRBJ2-1, with D perhaps matching TRBD2 (6 bases). With 3 bases removed from V and 4 bases from J, the gap between germline ends came to 8 bases. The CDR3 is 13 residues long. Per the germline V gene, CDR1 is SGHRS and CDR2 is YFSETQ. The CDR3 DNA sequence: TGCGCCAGCAGCTGGGGACTTTACAATGAGCAGTTCTTC. This sequence encodes CASSWGLYNEQFF.

This clonotype was seen a handful of times. V and J are TRBV20-1 and TRBJ1-2, with no clear D. The CDR3 is 12 residues long. V was cut by 1 base and J by 3 bases, with 6 bases left in between. Germline V gives CDR1 DFQATT, CDR2 SNEGSKA (reference sequence). Written as DNA, the CDR3 is TGCAGTGCTAGAGTGCAGGACTATGGCTACACCTTC. Amino acid sequence: CSARVQDYGYTF.

This clonotype was picked up a small number of times. One end of the junction is discordant with germline, which a read error may explain. This chain uses TRBV29-1 with TRBJ1-2; 10 nucleotides match TRBD1. Germline V gives CDR1 SQVTM, CDR2 ANQGSEA. The CDR3 sequence is 12 residues long. The CDR3 DNA sequence: TGCAGCGTGGAAGGACAGGGGGGGAGCTACACCTTC. This sequence encodes CSVEGQGGSYTF. Full variable domain (outside the CDR3, taken from reference TRBV29-1 and TRBJ1-2): SAVISQKPSRDICQRGTSLTIQCQVDSQVTMMFWYRQQPGQSLTLIATANQGSEATYESGFVIDKFPISRPNLTFSTLTVSNMSPEDSSIYLCSVEGQGGSYTFGSGTRLTVV.

This clonotype was observed a few times. The V and J genes are TRBV12-3 or TRBV12-4 and TRBJ2-2; no clear D. The CDR3 length is 14 residues. The V and J ends lost 8 bases and 0 bases respectively, with 10 bases between them. CDR3 sequence reads: CASASPANTGELFF. CDR3 coding DNA: TGTGCCAGCGCGTCCCCCGCGAACACCGGGGAGCTGTTTTTT.

This chain links TRBV12-3 or TRBV12-4 with TRBJ1-1; the match to TRBD1 covers 9 bases. This CDR3 spans 15 amino acids. V trimming: 1 base; J trimming: 5 bases; junction bases outside the gene matches: 5. CDR3 loop: CASSLDGQGRTEAFF. The CDR3 nucleotides read TGTGCCAGCAGTTTAGACGGACAGGGGAGGACTGAAGCTTTCTTT.

Ten or more counts support this clonotype. The chain has TRBV5-1 and TRBJ2-7; maybe TRBD2 (5 bases). CDR3 length: 13 residues. Looked up from germline, CDR1 is SGHRS and CDR2 is YFSETQ. Trimming stripped 3 bases from V and 7 bases from J, with 14 bases between. The DNA of the CDR3 is TGCGCCAGCAGCTGGATCCCTAGGGAGGAGCAGTACTTC. Its translation: CASSWIPREEQYF.

This chain links TRBV11-2 with TRBJ2-1, with 9 bases fitting TRBD1. Germline CDR1 and CDR2: SGHAT and FQNNGV. V shed 5 bases, J shed 6 bases, and the junction held 8 bases outside the gene matches. This CDR3 is built from 15 residues. The CDR3 region has the DNA TGTGCCAGCAGCCCACGACAGGGGGTAAGCAATGAGCAGTTCTTC. The encoded protein is CASSPRQGVSNEQFF.

This clonotype has only a few counts. In nucleotides, the CDR3 is TGCGCCAGCATGGACAACGCCTTGGAGACCCAGTACTTC. Translation: CASMDNALETQYF. This chain joins TRBV5-1 and TRBJ2-5; tentatively, D is TRBD1 (5 bases). The germline V gene encodes CDR1 SGHRS and CDR2 YFSETQ. The CDR3 covers 13 residues. The V end was cut by 6 bases, the J end by 5 bases, with 14 bases between.

In this sample, this clonotype turned up a few times. The V gene is TRBV12-3 or TRBV12-4, the J gene TRBJ2-3, with 7 bases fitting TRBD2. This CDR3 region has 16 residues. Germline trimming cut 7 bases from V and 0 bases from J; bases unmatched to any gene: 10. DNA of the CDR3: TGTGCCAGCACCGCACAAGCGGGGTTTAGCACAGATACGCAGTATTTT. Amino acid sequence: CASTAQAGFSTDTQYF.

This chain links TRBV7-2 with TRBJ1-2, with a tentative D call TRBD1 (5 bases). In germline, CDR1 is SGHTA, CDR2 FQGNSA. With 0 bases removed from V and 2 bases from J, the gap between germline ends came to 10 bases. CDR3 length equals 15 residues. The CDR3 region is CASSLARGGNYGYTF. The CDR3 DNA sequence: TGTGCCAGCAGCTTAGCGCGTGGGGGGAACTATGGCTACACCTTC.